This entry lists 25 T cell receptor beta chains sequenced from one sample in a study of response to subunit inactivated influenza vaccine. A single record per CDR3 protein comes from TCRdb applying MiXCR to the RT-PCR reads. The table records 300,000 to 350,000 distinct CDR3 sequences, roughly 20% of them present only once. The material was PBMCs from blood, obtained less than 22 months after vaccination. The source is a man in his fifties or sixties who received an inactivated influenza vaccine.

The chain couples TRBV13 to TRBJ2-5; D gene uncertain. The CDR3 is 15 amino acids. Between the trimmed V and J ends, which lost 6 bases and 5 bases, there was a span of 19 bases. Germline V gene lookup returns CDR1 PRHDT and CDR2 FYEKMQ (reference sequence). The CDR3 protein is CASSPRVGVVETQYF. In DNA form, the CDR3 reads TGTGCCAGCAGTCCTCGTGTTGGGGTTGTCGAGACCCAGTACTTC. Variable domain in full (rest from reference TRBV13 and TRBJ2-5): AAGVIQSPRHLIKEKRETATLKCYPIPRHDTVYWYQQGPGQDPQFLISFYEKMQSDKGSIPDRFSAQQFSDYHSELNMSSLELGDSALYFCASSPRVGVVETQYFGPGTRLLVL.

The CDR3 DNA follows: TGTGCCAGCAGCTTAGCTGGGACAGAGCCCTACGAGCAGTACTTC. It encodes CASSLAGTEPYEQYF. This sequence joins TRBV7-2 and TRBJ2-7; TRBD1 matches at 7 bases. The J segment lost 2 bases and the V segment lost 0 bases, leaving 4 bases of the junction unmatched. The CDR3 covers 15 residues. Germline CDR1 is SGHTA and CDR2 is FQGNSA.

The V gene is TRBV29-1, the J gene TRBJ2-3; perhaps TRBD2 as D (6 bases). Germline V CDR1 and CDR2: SQVTM, ANQGSEA. Trimming pared 0 bases from V and 0 bases from J, leaving 19 bases between. This CDR3 region has 18 residues. CDR3 region: CSVEDGLWSYTSTDTQYF. CDR3 DNA sequence: TGCAGCGTTGAAGATGGACTATGGAGCTACACTAGCACAGATACGCAGTATTTT.

The chain recombines TRBV12-3 or TRBV12-4 with TRBJ1-2; possible D gene TRBD1, 5 bases. V gave up 2 bases and J gave up 8 bases, with 18 bases separating them. The length of the CDR3 is 15 residues. For the CDR3, the DNA is TGTGCCAGCAGTTTATCACTGTCCACCGGGGGAGGCTACACCTTC. Translating it yields CASSLSLSTGGGYTF.

This clonotype showed up many times. The chain recombines TRBV7-9 with TRBJ2-5; D remains unclear. The V end was cut by 1 base, the J end by 2 bases, with 8 bases between. The CDR3 runs 14 residues. Germline values: CDR1 SEHNR, CDR2 FQNEAQ (reference sequence). CDR3 DNA: TGTGCCAGCAGCTTAGACTGGGGACAAGAGACCCAGTACTTC. This encodes CASSLDWGQETQYF.

This chain joins TRBV4-3 and TRBJ1-1; the D gene is possibly TRBD1 (5 bases). The CDR3 spans 15 residues. The germline V gene has CDR1 LGHNA and CDR2 YSLEER. V was pared by 0 bases and J by 6 bases, with 14 bases between. In DNA, the CDR3 is TGCGCCAGCAGCCAAGATCCCCAGGGTATCGCTGAAGCTTTCTTT. It is translated as CASSQDPQGIAEAFF.

This clonotype was observed at least ten times. The chain links TRBV28 to TRBJ1-2, with D unclear. Per the germline V gene, CDR1 is MDHEN and CDR2 is SYDVKM. This CDR3 has 13 residues. V was cut by 5 bases and J by 0 bases, with 7 bases left in between. The CDR3 sequence: CASSTGSNYGYTF. For the CDR3, the DNA is TGTGCCAGCAGTACCGGGTCTAACTATGGCTACACCTTC.

The rearrangement joins TRBV7-8 to TRBJ2-7; no reliable D call. CDR3 length: 12 residues. The germline CDR1 and CDR2 sequences are SGHVS and FQNEAQ. Trimming took 5 bases from V and 0 from J, leaving 5 bases between them. CDR3 sequence reads: CASSPVSYEQYF. In DNA, the CDR3 is TGTGCCAGCAGCCCCGTCTCCTACGAGCAGTACTTC.

This clonotype was detected a few times. The chain has TRBV4-3 and TRBJ1-1; D is undetermined. The V gene's germline CDR1 is LGHNA and CDR2 YSLEER. The CDR3 covers 13 residues. With 0 bases removed from V and 5 bases from J, the gap between germline ends came to 7 bases. The CDR3 here is CASSQEPRTEAFF. CDR3 DNA: TGCGCCAGCAGCCAAGAACCGAGGACTGAAGCTTTCTTT.

The chain uses TRBV10-3 and TRBJ1-1; the D gene is possibly TRBD1 (5 bases). The CDR3 covers 13 residues. V lost 11 bases, J lost 3 bases, and 16 bases lay in between. Germline CDR1 and CDR2: ENHRY and SYGVKD. The CDR3 spells CAASGRVDTEAFF. The CDR3 DNA follows: TGTGCCGCATCCGGCAGGGTGGACACTGAAGCTTTCTTT.

J is TRBJ1-3 and V is TRBV18; D remains unclear. Trimming removed 3 bases at V and 0 bases at J, with 12 bases between. CDR1 is KGHSH, CDR2 LQKENI, per germline. The CDR3 runs 16 residues. The CDR3 nucleotides are TGTGCCAGCTCACCGTCCCCCATCAGCTCTGGAAACACCATATATTTT. Translating it yields CASSPSPISSGNTIYF.

This clonotype was seen a handful of times. The V and J genes are TRBV21-1 and TRBJ2-1. TRBV21-1 is flagged as a pseudogene. The CDR3 is 14 amino acids. CDR3 residues: CASSKKVSQDEQFF. For the CDR3, the DNA is TGTGCCAGCAGCAAAAAGGTGTCTCAGGATGAGCAGTTCTTC.

The chain has TRBV5-1 and TRBJ1-1; D remains unclear. Germline V gene sequence: CDR1 SGHRS, CDR2 YFSETQ. The CDR3 totals 14 residues. V lost 4 bases and J 5 bases, leaving 15 bases between the germline ends. The CDR3 here is CASSTARVETEAFF. The CDR3 DNA sequence: TGCGCCAGCAGCACCGCCCGGGTGGAAACTGAAGCTTTCTTT.

The chain links TRBV19 to TRBJ1-5; D is possibly TRBD1 (6 bases). The CDR3 is 15 residues long. Germline lookup yields CDR1 LNHDA and CDR2 SQIVND (reference sequence). The V and J ends lost 10 bases and 4 bases respectively, with 20 bases between them. The CDR3 coding sequence is TGTGCCACCGGTGAACAGGGATTCTTGAATCAGCCCCAGCATTTT. Translated: CATGEQGFLNQPQHF.

The V call is TRBV20-1, the J call TRBJ2-1; 7 bases line up with TRBD2. V shed 3 bases, J shed 0 bases, and the junction held 2 bases outside the gene matches. This CDR3 spans 14 amino acids. CDR1 DFQATT and CDR2 SNEGSKA come from the germline V gene (reference sequence). The CDR3 reads CSASTGGSYNEQFF. The CDR3, as DNA: TGCAGTGCTAGCACGGGGGGCTCCTACAATGAGCAGTTCTTC.

The V call is TRBV28, the J call TRBJ1-2; no definite D call. This CDR3 spans 13 amino acids. Germline assignment: CDR1 MDHEN and CDR2 SYDVKM. V gave up 2 bases and J gave up 4 bases, with 8 bases separating them. The CDR3 here is CASSLTGIYGYTF. CDR3 nucleotide sequence: TGTGCCAGCAGTTTAACGGGGATCTATGGCTACACCTTC.

The CDR3 loop reads CASSIEADGPYEQYF. In DNA form, the CDR3 reads TGTGCCAGTAGTATAGAGGCCGATGGACCCTACGAGCAGTACTTC. The chain recombines TRBV19 with TRBJ2-7, with D hard to call. Per germline, CDR1 LNHDA and CDR2 SQIVND (reference sequence). The CDR3 loop spans 15 amino acids. V was clipped by 0 bases and J by 2 bases, with 11 bases between them.

This chain connects TRBV5-1 to TRBJ1-6; D unclear. The CDR3 has 15 residues. Trimming removed 0 bases at V and 5 bases at J, with 9 bases between. Germline-derived CDR1 and CDR2 are SGHRS and YFSETQ. CDR3 DNA: TGCGCCAGCAGCTTGGCCGGCAGCAATAATTCACCCCTCCACTTT. Its translation: CASSLAGSNNSPLHF.

The genes are TRBV20-1 and TRBJ2-5; 7 bases agree with TRBD2. This CDR3 comprises 15 residues. Germline V lookup: CDR1 DFQATT, CDR2 SNEGSKA (reference sequence). After removal of 0 bases from V and 1 base from J, the junction contained 5 bases not matched to a gene. CDR3 loop: CSARERTRPQETQYF. The CDR3 nucleotides are TGCAGTGCTAGAGAACGGACTAGGCCCCAAGAGACCCAGTACTTC.

V is TRBV28 and J is TRBJ1-2; weak D call: TRBD1 (6 bases). Germline CDR1 reads MDHEN; CDR2 reads SYDVKM. The CDR3 length is 19 residues. Trimming removed 3 bases at V and 4 bases at J, with 27 bases between. The CDR3 sequence: CASSLFSGLGSGGFYGYTF. DNA for the CDR3: TGTGCCAGCAGTTTGTTTTCGGGTTTGGGATCCGGGGGCTTCTATGGCTACACCTTC.

In its sample, this clonotype was seen a few times. The chain recombines TRBV6-2 or TRBV6-3 with TRBJ1-2, with 7 bases matching TRBD1. The CDR3 is 13 residues long. Trimming at V came to 7 bases and at J to 4 bases, leaving 6 bases not matched to a gene. The germline V gene has CDR1 MNHEY and CDR2 SVGEGT. CDR3 amino acids: CASTETGIYGYTF. Written as DNA, the CDR3 is TGTGCCAGCACCGAGACAGGGATCTATGGCTACACCTTC.

The chain combines TRBV15 with TRBJ1-5; TRBD1 is a possible D gene (6 bases). Germline CDR1 LNHNV, CDR2 YYDKDF (reference sequence). V was shortened by 5 bases and J by 2 bases, with 10 bases between the two germline ends. The CDR3 runs to 14 residues. CDR3 nucleotides: TGTGCCACCAGCGGCAGGGGCGGCAATCAGCCCCAGCATTTT. Its protein product is CATSGRGGNQPQHF.

This clonotype came up a few times. This chain joins TRBV6-2 or TRBV6-3 and TRBJ1-2, with TRBD1 as a possible D gene (5 bases). CDR1 and CDR2 from the germline V gene are MNHEY and SVGEGT. Trimming removed 2 bases from V and 2 bases from J, with 12 bases in between. The CDR3 extends over 15 amino acids. This CDR3 reads CASSYQPGRNYGYTF. The CDR3 nucleotides read TGTGCCAGCAGTTACCAACCGGGACGGAACTATGGCTACACCTTC.

The rearrangement links TRBV5-1 to TRBJ1-1; 7 bases align to TRBD1. CDR3 size: 15 residues. Germline CDR1 and CDR2: SGHRS and YFSETQ. Trimming cost V 2 bases and J 4 bases; bases outside gene matches: 8. CDR3 region: CASSFSSPGGTEAFF. Written as DNA, the CDR3 is TGCGCCAGCAGCTTTTCCTCACCAGGGGGCACTGAAGCTTTCTTT. The variable domain in full, completed from reference TRBV5-1 and TRBJ1-1, reads KAGVTQTPRYLIKTRGQQVTLSCSPISGHRSVSWYQQTPGQGLQFLFEYFSETQRNKGNFPGRFSGRQFSNSRSEMNVSTLELGDSALYLCASSFSSPGGTEAFFGQGTRLTVV.

The V gene is TRBV6-1, the J gene TRBJ1-1; D is possibly TRBD1 (5 bases). The length of the CDR3 is 13 residues. Germline CDR1 and CDR2: MNHNS and SASEGT. V lost 7 bases and J lost 5, with 14 bases in between. In nucleotides, the CDR3 is TGTGCCAGCAAACATCAGGGACGGACTGAAGCTTTCTTT. This encodes CASKHQGRTEAFF.